This T cell receptor beta chain is drawn from a study of blood T cells in healthy people across ages. For the second PCR, which ran for 7 to 11 cycles, a sample-barcoded 5' primer and a J-beta primer mix were used. Every cDNA molecule carried a tag from a template-switch adaptor bearing 12 random nucleotides. TCRdb independently ran MiXCR on the 5' RACE reads; one entry per CDR3 protein. The sample lists 700,000 to 950,000 distinct CDR3 sequences, approximately 39% seen once, with approximately 22% in the top ten. Germline assignment: CDR1 SQVTM and CDR2 ANQGSEA. The length of the CDR3 is 14 residues. This clonotype has only a few counts.

Source material: blood. The chain couples TRBV29-1 to TRBJ2-1; perhaps TRBD2 as D (5 bases). The J call may be mistaken, given a closer DNA end match to TRBJ2-7. The clonotype comes from a woman in her sixties or seventies in good health. The DNA for the CDR3 is TGCAGCGTTGATAGGTCTAGCTCCTACAATGAGCAGTACTTC. It specifies CSVDRSSSYNEQYF.